Sequencing of this T cell receptor (beta chain) was carried out in a study of T-cell memory formation after mild COVID-19. Study-wide background: Largely donor-specific sequence clusters came from a couple of donors.

CDR3 length equals 18 residues. V lost 3 bases, J lost 3 bases, and 11 bases stayed unmatched. Germline CDR1 reads MGHRA; CDR2 reads YSYEKL. This clonotype was observed a handful of times. What it binds is not known. Study observations and caveats: Day 15 to 85 contracting clones showed balanced CD4/CD8; later expanders leaned CD4+. The second-wave clones peaking on day 37 were not confirmed as SARS-CoV-2-specific.

From the 5' RACE reads, TCRdb called clonotypes with MiXCR, one entry per CDR3 protein. The sample holds some 120,000 distinct CDR3 sequences, approximately 17% seen once. The receptor comes from a man younger than 35 who had mild COVID-19 (a few samples of this study predate the infection). Cell type and time point are not known. Source material: PBMCs or a T cell subset sorted from them (not recorded which). V usage is TRBV4-1 and J usage is TRBJ2-2; 9 bases agree with TRBD2. The CDR3 loop reads CASSQAPGAGGYTGELFF. The CDR3 bases are TGCGCCAGCAGCCAGGCCCCGGGAGCGGGGGGCTACACCGGGGAGCTGTTTTTT.